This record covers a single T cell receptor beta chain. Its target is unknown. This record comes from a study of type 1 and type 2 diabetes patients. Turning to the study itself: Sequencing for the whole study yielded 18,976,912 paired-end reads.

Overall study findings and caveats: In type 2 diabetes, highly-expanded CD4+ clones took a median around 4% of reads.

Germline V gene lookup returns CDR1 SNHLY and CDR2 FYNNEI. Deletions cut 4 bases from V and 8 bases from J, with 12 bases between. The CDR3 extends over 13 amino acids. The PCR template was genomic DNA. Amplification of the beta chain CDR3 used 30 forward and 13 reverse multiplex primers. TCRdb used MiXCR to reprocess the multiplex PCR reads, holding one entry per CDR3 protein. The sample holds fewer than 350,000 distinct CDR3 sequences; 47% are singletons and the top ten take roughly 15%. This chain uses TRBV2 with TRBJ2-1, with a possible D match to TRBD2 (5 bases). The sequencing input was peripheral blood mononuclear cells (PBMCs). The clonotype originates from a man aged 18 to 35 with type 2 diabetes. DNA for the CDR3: TGTGCCAGCAGTGGCGGAGGTTTCCATGAGCAGTTCTTC. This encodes CASSGGGFHEQFF.